This entry describes one T cell receptor (beta chain). This clonotype was recorded at least ten times. Its antigen specificity is not known. The input lacks base qualities; no much larger clone sits a single base away. The data stem from a study of response to subunit inactivated influenza vaccine (dated by TCRdb to the late 2010s). About the investigation overall: The study used deep quantitative T cell receptor repertoire profiling to track responses to a trivalent subunit inactivated influenza vaccine.

Interpreted using the paper, the time point label stands for: approximately 40 days after influenza vaccine administration. Reading the germline V gene (reference sequence) gives CDR1 SEHNR and CDR2 FQNEAQ. V is pared back by 6 bases and J by 0 bases, with 10 bases lying between the germline termini. The CDR3 runs 14 amino acids, cysteine and phenylalanine included. Just CDR3 DNA is preserved here, 42 bases in frame from base 1. The library was produced with RT-PCR. The sample was run on an Illumina HiSeq 2500. The public reads were run again by TCRdb, first through fastp at Q25 and then through MiXCR, and only productive beta chains were kept. For every CDR3 protein sequence, its rows merge into one entry that carries the most common genes and DNA. The sample table contains roughly 570,000 distinct CDR3 sequences; only one count was recorded for 10% to 15% of them. The ten most abundant clones make up 13% of the sample.

Results the study describes overall, beyond this receptor: The authors suggested that each seasonal influenza vaccination may recruit only a limited number of new T cells.

Rearrangement joined TRBV7-9 to TRBJ2-3; a tentative D call is TRBD1 (6 bases match). This sequence originates from a man between 45 and 60 years old who received an inactivated influenza vaccine. Donor details come from another sample of the same person, matched by shared clones. The sequencing here drew on PBMCs from blood, taken about 40 days after vaccination. The base sequence is TGTGCCAGCAGATACAGGGCTAGCACAGATACGCAGTATTTT. Its amino acids are CASRYRASTDTQYF.